This T cell receptor beta chain comes out of a study of immune heterogeneity within non-small cell lung tumors. CDR3 of TCR beta was amplified by multiplex PCR that used 32 V and 13 J primers. TCRdb re-analysed the multiplex PCR reads in MiXCR, keeping a single row per CDR3 protein. The table includes more than 9,000 distinct CDR3 sequences, 25% to 30% detected once. About this clonotype: A much larger clone lies a single base off, so this may be a read error.

With V trimmed by 6 bases and J by 5 bases, 5 bases remained unmatched. From germline, CDR1 is SGHRS and CDR2 YFSETQ. The CDR3 sequence is 14 residues long. Template material comprised bulk tumor genomic DNA at approximately 540 ng per sample. Surgeons took several biopsies per primary tumor, spaced far apart, during surgery. The cohort was untreated, with newly diagnosed non-small cell lung cancer undergoing curative surgery. The source of this sequence is a woman aged 55 to 70 with non-small cell lung cancer. The V and J genes are TRBV5-1 and TRBJ1-6; 7 positions agree with TRBD1. Sequenced: lung tumor tissue. The CDR3 DNA reads as TGCGCCAGCATCGGGACAGAAGATAATTCACCCCTCCACTTT. As protein: CASIGTEDNSPLHF.